This is a list of T cell receptor beta chains from one sample in a study of shared clonotypes between healthy human individuals. The repertoire was sequenced with immunoSEQ multiplex PCR; TCRdb's copy has only in-frame clones and lacks some. The data hold about 2,200,000 clones, with roughly 91% observed a single time. The sample consisted of naive CD8+ T cells from PBMCs. The source is a man in his late teens or twenties in good health. Some clones in this sample may be carry-over from other donors' samples. Each CDR3 is given with its conserved first and last residue. Each record gives: V gene, D gene, clone size, J gene, CDR3 protein, CDR3 DNA. A D gene is named only where the DNA matches it firmly. Only some rows state a clone size, as once, few, many or a class for expanded clones.

v_call: TRBV23-1
d_call: TRBD1
clone_size: .
j_call: TRBJ1-1
cdr3_aa: CASRTGWRTEAFF
cdr3_nt: TGCGCCTCTAGGACAGGGTGGAGGACTGAAGCTTTCTTT

v_call: TRBV10-3
d_call: .
clone_size: few
j_call: TRBJ1-5
cdr3_aa: CASRPHGGNQPQHF
cdr3_nt: TGTGCCTCCCGACCCCACGGCGGCAATCAGCCCCAGCATTTT

v_call: TRBV6-5
d_call: .
clone_size: .
j_call: TRBJ2-1
cdr3_aa: CASTLMSGFEQFF
cdr3_nt: TGTGCCAGCACCCTCATGTCCGGCTTTGAGCAGTTCTTC

v_call: TRBV27
d_call: TRBD2
clone_size: .
j_call: TRBJ2-1
cdr3_aa: CASSFNLAGRHSSYNEQFF
cdr3_nt: TGTGCCAGCAGTTTTAATCTAGCGGGGCGCCATAGCTCCTACAATGAGCAGTTCTTC

v_call: TRBV5-6
d_call: TRBD1
clone_size: .
j_call: TRBJ2-5
cdr3_aa: CASSSRGETQYF
cdr3_nt: TGTGCCAGCAGCTCCAGGGGGGAGACCCAGTACTTC

v_call: TRBV5-4
d_call: .
clone_size: .
j_call: TRBJ1-1
cdr3_aa: CASSLGVSGTEAFF
cdr3_nt: TGTGCCAGCAGCTTGGGGGTCTCCGGCACTGAAGCTTTCTTT

v_call: TRBV7-9
d_call: TRBD1
clone_size: .
j_call: TRBJ2-7
cdr3_aa: CASSGVQGAGYEQYF
cdr3_nt: TGTGCCAGCAGCGGAGTACAGGGGGCAGGGTACGAGCAGTACTTC

v_call: TRBV4-1
d_call: .
clone_size: .
j_call: TRBJ2-7
cdr3_aa: CASSQGRRSYEQYF
cdr3_nt: TGCGCCAGCAGCCAAGGCAGGCGGTCCTACGAGCAGTACTTC

v_call: TRBV27
d_call: .
clone_size: once
j_call: TRBJ2-3
cdr3_aa: CASSITTTRTDTQYF
cdr3_nt: TGTGCCAGCAGTATCACAACAACCCGCACAGATACGCAGTATTTT

v_call: TRBV7-9
d_call: .
clone_size: .
j_call: TRBJ1-2
cdr3_aa: CASTLGGHYGYTF
cdr3_nt: TGTGCCAGCACTTTGGGGGGCCACTATGGCTACACCTTC

v_call: TRBV14
d_call: .
clone_size: once
j_call: TRBJ2-5
cdr3_aa: CASSQATWVGTQYF
cdr3_nt: TGTGCCAGCAGCCAAGCAACCTGGGTTGGGACCCAGTACTTC

v_call: TRBV15
d_call: TRBD2
clone_size: .
j_call: TRBJ2-5
cdr3_aa: CATSRERWGGETQYF
cdr3_nt: TGTGCCACCAGCAGAGAAAGGTGGGGGGGAGAGACCCAGTACTTC

v_call: TRBV7-9
d_call: .
clone_size: .
j_call: TRBJ2-7
cdr3_aa: CASSPSTSRGSSYEQYF
cdr3_nt: TGTGCCAGCAGCCCATCAACATCCCGGGGAAGCTCCTACGAGCAGTACTTC

v_call: TRBV7-6
d_call: TRBD1
clone_size: .
j_call: TRBJ2-2
cdr3_aa: CASSYYRGPNTGELFF
cdr3_nt: TGTGCCAGCAGCTACTACAGGGGGCCGAACACCGGGGAGCTGTTTTTT

v_call: TRBV9
d_call: TRBD2
clone_size: .
j_call: TRBJ2-1
cdr3_aa: CASSRGTSVYNEQFF
cdr3_nt: TGTGCCAGCAGCAGAGGGACTAGCGTATACAATGAGCAGTTCTTC

v_call: TRBV28
d_call: .
clone_size: .
j_call: TRBJ2-1
cdr3_aa: CASSLWAAGAYNEQFF
cdr3_nt: TGTGCCAGCAGTTTATGGGCAGCTGGCGCCTACAATGAGCAGTTCTTC

v_call: TRBV4-3
d_call: .
clone_size: .
j_call: TRBJ2-7
cdr3_aa: CASSQDHSHYEQYF
cdr3_nt: TGCGCCAGCAGCCAAGACCATTCCCACTACGAGCAGTACTTC

v_call: TRBV5-4
d_call: .
clone_size: .
j_call: TRBJ1-4
cdr3_aa: CASSLQGPPNEKLFF
cdr3_nt: TGTGCCAGCAGCTTGCAGGGTCCCCCTAATGAAAAACTGTTTTTT

v_call: TRBV7-9
d_call: TRBD1
clone_size: .
j_call: TRBJ2-5
cdr3_aa: CASSRRITGEETQYF
cdr3_nt: TGTGCCAGCAGCCGACGAATTACAGGGGAAGAGACCCAGTACTTC

v_call: TRBV28
d_call: .
clone_size: .
j_call: TRBJ1-2
cdr3_aa: CASSPPGGLGALGYTF
cdr3_nt: TGTGCCAGCAGTCCGCCTGGCGGTTTGGGAGCATTGGGCTACACCTTC

v_call: TRBV7-6
d_call: TRBD1
clone_size: .
j_call: TRBJ1-2
cdr3_aa: CASSSNLIGQGNGYTF
cdr3_nt: TGTGCCAGCAGCTCCAACTTAATAGGACAGGGGAATGGCTACACCTTC

v_call: TRBV28
d_call: TRBD2
clone_size: .
j_call: TRBJ2-7
cdr3_aa: CASSLFPLAVRRYEQYF
cdr3_nt: TGTGCCAGCAGTTTATTCCCGCTAGCGGTACGGAGGTACGAGCAGTACTTC

v_call: TRBV5-1
d_call: .
clone_size: .
j_call: TRBJ2-7
cdr3_aa: CASSLVGSSYEQYF
cdr3_nt: TGCGCCAGCAGCTTGGTCGGGAGTTCCTACGAGCAGTACTTC

v_call: TRBV7-9
d_call: .
clone_size: .
j_call: TRBJ1-1
cdr3_aa: CASSWDKNTEAFF
cdr3_nt: TGTGCCAGCAGCTGGGACAAGAACACTGAAGCTTTCTTT

v_call: TRBV5-6
d_call: .
clone_size: once
j_call: TRBJ2-5
cdr3_aa: CASSLKASQETQYF
cdr3_nt: TGTGCCAGCAGCTTGAAGGCTAGTCAAGAGACCCAGTACTTC

v_call: TRBV19
d_call: .
clone_size: .
j_call: TRBJ1-1
cdr3_aa: CASSIPRRYTEAFF
cdr3_nt: TGTGCCAGTAGTATCCCCAGGCGATACACTGAAGCTTTCTTT